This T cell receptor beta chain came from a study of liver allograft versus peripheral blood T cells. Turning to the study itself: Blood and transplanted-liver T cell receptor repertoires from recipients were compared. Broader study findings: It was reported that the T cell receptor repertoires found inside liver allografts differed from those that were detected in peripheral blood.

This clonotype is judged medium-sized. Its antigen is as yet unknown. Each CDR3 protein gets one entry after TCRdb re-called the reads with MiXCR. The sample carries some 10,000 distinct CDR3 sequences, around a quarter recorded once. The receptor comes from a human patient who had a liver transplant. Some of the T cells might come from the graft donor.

CDR3 loop: CASTSAGQGNYEQYF. In DNA, the CDR3 is TGTGCCAGTACCTCAGCGGGACAGGGGAACTACGAGCAGTACTTC. This sequence joins TRBV19 and TRBJ2-7, with 10 bases fitting TRBD1. V lost 7 bases to trimming and J lost 3 bases; unmatched junction nucleotides: 9. The CDR3 extends over 15 amino acids. Germline-derived CDR1 and CDR2 are LNHDA and SQIVND (reference sequence).